This T cell receptor (beta chain) was recorded in a study of cytomegalovirus exposure and HLA in healthy donors. The PCR contained 60 Vbeta and 13 Jbeta primers. Sequenced by immunoSEQ multiplex PCR; TCRdb stores in-frame clones only, minus some. The table records roughly 200,000 clones, around 77% of them present only once. Study-wide points: Apart from CMV serostatus, no immune exposure information was available.

With V trimmed by 5 bases and J by 12 bases, 9 bases remained unmatched. Germline assignment: CDR1 SGHAT and CDR2 FQNNGV. The CDR3 spans 14 residues. This clone has only a few counts. Its specificity is not known. The sequencing input was PBMCs. The clonotype comes from a man aged 25-45 years in good health and CMV-seronegative. The V and J genes are TRBV11-2 and TRBJ2-7, with 14 nucleotides matching TRBD2. This CDR3 is CASSKGLAGVPAYF. The CDR3, as DNA: TGTGCCAGCAGCAAGGGACTAGCGGGAGTACCTGCGTACTTC.